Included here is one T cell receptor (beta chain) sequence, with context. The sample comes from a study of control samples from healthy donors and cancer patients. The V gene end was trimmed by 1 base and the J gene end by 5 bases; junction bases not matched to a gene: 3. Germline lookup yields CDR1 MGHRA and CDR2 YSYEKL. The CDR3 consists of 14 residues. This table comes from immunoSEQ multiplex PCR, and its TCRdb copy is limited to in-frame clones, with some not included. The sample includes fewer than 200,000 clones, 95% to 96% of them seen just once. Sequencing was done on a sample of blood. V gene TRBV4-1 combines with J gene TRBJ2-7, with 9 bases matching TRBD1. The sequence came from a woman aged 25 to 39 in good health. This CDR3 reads CASSQGQGDHEQYF. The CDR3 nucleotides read TGCGCCAGCAGCCAAGGACAGGGGGACCACGAGCAGTACTTC.